These 17 T cell receptor beta chains originate from one sample sequenced in a study of CD8+ T cells in alopecia areata. cDNA reverse transcribed from extracted RNA served as the sequencing template. Method: immunoSEQ multiplex PCR; TCRdb's copy keeps in-frame clones and lacks some. The top ten hold about 2.6% of the sample, which has more than 200,000 clones, less than 50% seen once. As to treatment: oral pan-JAK inhibitor, 5-10 mg twice daily. The sequenced sample was CD4+ T cells sorted from blood, obtained at roughly week 36, from a patient treated with tofacitinib. These receptors were taken from a human donor with alopecia areata.

This clone has only a few counts. The V gene is TRBV5-1, the J gene TRBJ1-5; no reliable D call. CDR1 and CDR2 (germline): SGHRS, YFSETQ. The CDR3 is 13 amino acids. Trimming stripped 4 bases from V and 6 bases from J, with 11 bases between. The CDR3 loop reads CASSQIGGQPQHF. The CDR3 coding sequence is TGCGCCAGCAGCCAGATCGGTGGTCAGCCCCAGCATTTT.

V usage is TRBV15 and J usage is TRBJ2-5, with D possibly TRBD2 on 5 matching bases. Trimming removed 0 bases at V and 2 bases at J, with 16 bases between. The CDR3 is made up of 17 amino acids. CDR1 and CDR2 from the germline V gene are LNHNV and YYDKDF (reference sequence). The CDR3 region is CATSRDRGPERQETQYF. The CDR3 region has the DNA TGTGCCACCAGCAGAGATCGAGGGCCAGAGAGGCAAGAGACCCAGTACTTC.

This clone was recorded a few times. V is TRBV6-5 and J is TRBJ2-1; maybe TRBD1 (5 bases). The germline V gene has CDR1 MNHEY and CDR2 SVGAGI. Between the trimmed V and J ends, which lost 7 bases and 9 bases, there was a span of 10 bases. CDR3 length: 11 residues. The CDR3 here is CASTQGGEQFF. CDR3 DNA: TGTGCCAGCACTCAGGGCGGTGAGCAGTTCTTC.

The count of this clone is one. V is TRBV7-9 and J is TRBJ2-3; 14 bases map to TRBD2. V shed 5 bases, J shed 1 base, and the junction held 8 bases outside the gene matches. Germline CDR1 is SEHNR and CDR2 is FQNEAQ (reference sequence). The CDR3 has 18 residues. In DNA, the CDR3 is TGTGCCAGCAGCCCTCCGGGACTAGCGGGAGCAGGCACAGATACGCAGTATTTT. Translating it yields CASSPPGLAGAGTDTQYF.

The gene calls are TRBV29-1 and TRBJ2-1, with 9 bases fitting TRBD1. The CDR3 contains 13 residues. Germline assignment: CDR1 SQVTM and CDR2 ANQGSEA. In DNA, the CDR3 is TGCAGTCACAGGGGGCTCTCCTACAATGAGCAGTTCTTC. It encodes CSHRGLSYNEQFF.

This clone has a handful of counts. The chain is built from TRBV29-1 and TRBJ2-2; TRBD2 aligns across 8 bases. The CDR3 sequence is 15 residues long. The V gene end was trimmed by 7 bases and the J gene end by 6 bases; junction bases not matched to a gene: 13. Looked up from germline, CDR1 is SQVTM and CDR2 is ANQGSEA. As DNA, the CDR3 is TGCAGCGACCTTCGCGCGAGCGGGAGATCCGGGGAGCTGTTTTTT. Its protein is CSDLRASGRSGELFF.

The CDR3 DNA follows: TGCAGTGCTAGAGGTGACTACGAGCAGTACTTC. This sequence encodes CSARGDYEQYF. This chain connects TRBV20-1 to TRBJ2-7; D is unresolved. This CDR3 has 11 residues. The germline V and J ends were trimmed by 1 base and 3 bases, with 4 bases remaining between them. Germline values: CDR1 DFQATT, CDR2 SNEGSKA (reference sequence).

This chain uses TRBV5-1 with TRBJ2-2, with 9 bases aligning to TRBD1. The CDR3 loop spans 19 amino acids. CDR1 SGHRS and CDR2 YFSETQ come from the germline V gene. V was pared by 4 bases and J by 3 bases, with 16 bases of the junction left unmatched. The CDR3 bases are TGCGCCAGCAGCCCCCAAACAGGGGGCGTACTGACCCACACCGGGGAGCTGTTTTTT. It codes for CASSPQTGGVLTHTGELFF. The variable domain in full, with the rest retrieved from reference TRBV5-1 and TRBJ2-2, is KAGVTQTPRYLIKTRGQQVTLSCSPISGHRSVSWYQQTPGQGLQFLFEYFSETQRNKGNFPGRFSGRQFSNSRSEMNVSTLELGDSALYLCASSPQTGGVLTHTGELFFGEGSRLTVL.

The sample holds many counts of this clone. The rearrangement uses TRBV7-2 and TRBJ2-7; TRBD2 might be the D (5 bases). This CDR3 is built from 15 residues. Germline V gives CDR1 SGHTA, CDR2 FQGNSA. V was clipped by 3 bases and J by 4 bases, with 16 bases between them. The CDR3 reads CASSFTAGLFYEQYF. Written as DNA, the CDR3 is TGTGCCAGCAGCTTCACCGCCGGACTCTTTTACGAGCAGTACTTC.

This clone has just one count. This chain's CDR3 is CASSLTGVTDTQYF. As DNA, the CDR3 is TGCGCCAGCAGCCTCACAGGGGTCACAGATACGCAGTATTTT. The genes are TRBV4-1 and TRBJ2-3, with 7 bases fitting TRBD1. The germline V gene encodes CDR1 MGHRA and CDR2 YSYEKL. The CDR3 sequence is 14 residues long. Trimming at V came to 4 bases and at J to 2 bases, leaving 3 bases not matched to a gene.

CDR3: CASSSDPNTEAFF. The CDR3 coding sequence is TGTGCCAGCAGCTCGGACCCGAACACTGAAGCTTTCTTT. This chain joins TRBV5-4 and TRBJ1-1; D is undetermined. This CDR3 region has 13 residues. Looked up from germline, CDR1 is SGHNT and CDR2 is YYREEE (reference sequence). V shed 3 bases and J shed 1 base, with 7 bases lying between them.

The chain carries TRBV30 and TRBJ1-5; 9 nucleotides line up with TRBD1. J lost 0 bases, V lost 7 bases, and 10 bases had no gene match. CDR1 GTSNPN and CDR2 SVGIG come from the germline V gene (reference sequence). This CDR3 is 16 amino acids long. The CDR3 here is CASGQGEINSNQPQHF. CDR3 nucleotides: TGTGCCTCGGGACAGGGCGAGATCAATAGCAATCAGCCCCAGCATTTT.

As for this clone: The same CDR3 arises from other DNA sequences in this sample as well. V usage is TRBV2 and J usage is TRBJ2-7; D assignment may be TRBD1 or TRBD2 (6 bases each). Trimming took off 6 bases at V and 5 bases at J, with 14 bases between the two ends. The CDR3 consists of 13 residues. Germline CDR1 reads SNHLY; CDR2 reads FYNNEI. The CDR3 loop reads CASRATGGDEQYF. The DNA of the CDR3 is TGTGCCAGCAGGGCCACCGGGGGCGACGAGCAGTACTTC.

This CDR3 reads CASSEGQGKTQYF. CDR3 in DNA: TGTGCCAGCAGTGAGGGACAGGGAAAGACCCAGTACTTC. The chain recombines TRBV2 with TRBJ2-5, with TRBD1 matching 9 bases. Germline V gives CDR1 SNHLY, CDR2 FYNNEI. Trimming cost V 3 bases and J 6 bases; bases outside gene matches: 2. The CDR3 consists of 13 residues.

The chain is built from TRBV25-1 and TRBJ2-2, with D perhaps matching TRBD2 (6 bases). Germline V gives CDR1 MGHDK, CDR2 SYGVNS. V was pared by 2 bases and J by 6 bases, with 7 bases between. The CDR3 extends over 13 amino acids. CDR3 loop: CASSEGGAGELFF. The CDR3 DNA reads TGTGCCAGCAGTGAAGGCGGGGCCGGGGAGCTGTTTTTT.

This clone turned up a few times. This chain joins TRBV7-9 and TRBJ2-1; no definite D call. The CDR3 contains 16 residues. Germline-derived CDR1 and CDR2 are SEHNR and FQNEAQ (reference sequence). V lost 5 bases, J lost 0 bases, and 14 bases lay in between. The chain's CDR3 is CASSILRPSSYNEQFF. CDR3 coding DNA: TGTGCCAGCAGCATACTGCGACCAAGCTCCTACAATGAGCAGTTCTTC.

The V call is TRBV7-8, the J call TRBJ2-1; TRBD2 aligns across 16 bases. Germline assignment: CDR1 SGHVS and CDR2 FQNEAQ. The junction had 5 bases not matched to a gene; V was cut back by 5 bases and J by 7 bases. The CDR3 has 16 amino acids. CDR3 residues: CASSPGTSGRGNEQFF. In DNA form, the CDR3 reads TGTGCCAGCAGCCCCGGGACTAGCGGGAGGGGGAATGAGCAGTTCTTC.